This T cell receptor beta chain is from a study of response to subunit inactivated influenza vaccine (dated by TCRdb to the late 2010s). In the study overall: Deep quantitative T cell receptor repertoire profiling was used in the study to track responses to a trivalent subunit inactivated influenza vaccine.

Points on this clonotype: Its cognate antigen has yet to be identified. Per-base quality was not reported, and no clone a single base away is much larger than it.

The paper's findings and limits, for the study overall: It was suggested by the authors that each seasonal influenza vaccination may recruit only a limited number of new T cells.

The library relied on RT-PCR. TCRdb shows the sequencer as Illumina HiSeq 2500. Through fastp at Q25 and MiXCR, TCRdb rebuilt clones from the public reads, retaining in-frame beta chains. Identical CDR3 proteins give one entry, which carries the most common genes and DNA. In all, the sample holds around 170,000 distinct CDR3 sequences, and about 10% of those were seen once. The ten largest account for 35% to 40% of the sample. The CDR3 runs 14 amino acids, cysteine and phenylalanine included. Kept here is only the CDR3 DNA, which spans 42 bases and is read in frame from base 1. V drops 3 bases and J drops 8 bases, leaving 14 bases in between. As encoded in the germline V gene, CDR1 is SGHDN while CDR2 is FVKESK.

The receptor's source is a man aged 45 to 75 who received an inactivated influenza vaccine. Donor details come from another sample of the same person, matched by shared clones. The chain uses TRBV14 and TRBJ2-1; the D gene is perhaps TRBD1, from 5 matching bases. The sample consisted of CD8+ T cells sorted from PBMCs, taken roughly 24 months after vaccination. The DNA sequence is as follows: TGTGCCAGCAGCCATGGATCAGGGTCGTATGAGCAGTTCTTC. Its product reads: CASSHGSGSYEQFF.